The sequence of this T cell receptor (beta chain) was determined in a study of technical replicates of blood from a few donors. Clones were sequenced by immunoSEQ multiplex PCR, and TCRdb holds only the in-frame ones, with some missing. Of around 79,000 clones listed, about 91% were seen once; the top ten hold 0.25%. Deletions cut 6 bases from V and 9 bases from J, with 12 bases between. The CDR3 is 12 amino acids. The germline gives CDR1 LNHDA, CDR2 SQIVND (reference sequence). The gene calls are TRBV19 and TRBJ1-5; D not resolved. The material sequenced was T cells isolated from PBMCs. This TCR was recovered from a human donor in good health. The DNA of the CDR3 is TGTGCCAGTAGGAGCCGTTCTAGGCCCCAGCATTTT. Amino acids: CASRSRSRPQHF.